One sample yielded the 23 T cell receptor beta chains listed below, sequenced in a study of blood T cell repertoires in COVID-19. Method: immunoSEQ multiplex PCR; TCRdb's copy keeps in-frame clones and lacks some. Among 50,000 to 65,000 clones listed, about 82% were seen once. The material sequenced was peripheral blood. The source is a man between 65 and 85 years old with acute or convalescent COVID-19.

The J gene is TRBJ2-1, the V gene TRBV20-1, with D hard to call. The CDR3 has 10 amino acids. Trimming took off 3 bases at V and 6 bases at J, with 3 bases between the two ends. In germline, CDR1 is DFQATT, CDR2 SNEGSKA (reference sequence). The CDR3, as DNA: TGCAGTGCTAGTCGCAATGAGCAGTTCTTC. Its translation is CSASRNEQFF.

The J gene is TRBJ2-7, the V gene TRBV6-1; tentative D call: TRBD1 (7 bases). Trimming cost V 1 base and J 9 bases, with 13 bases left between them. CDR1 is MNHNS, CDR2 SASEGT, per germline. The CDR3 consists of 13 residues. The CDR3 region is CASSEGRRDRQYF. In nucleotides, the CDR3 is TGTGCCAGCAGTGAAGGGAGGAGGGACAGGCAGTACTTC.

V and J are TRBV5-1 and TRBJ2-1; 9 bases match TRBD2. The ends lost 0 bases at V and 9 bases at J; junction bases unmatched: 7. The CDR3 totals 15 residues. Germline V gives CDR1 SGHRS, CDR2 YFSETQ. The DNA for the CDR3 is TGCGCCAGCAGCTTGGGGTTAGCGGGGGTGGGTGAGCAGTTCTTC. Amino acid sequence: CASSLGLAGVGEQFF. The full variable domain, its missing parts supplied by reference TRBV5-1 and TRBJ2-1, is KAGVTQTPRYLIKTRGQQVTLSCSPISGHRSVSWYQQTPGQGLQFLFEYFSETQRNKGNFPGRFSGRQFSNSRSEMNVSTLELGDSALYLCASSLGLAGVGEQFFGPGTRLTVL.

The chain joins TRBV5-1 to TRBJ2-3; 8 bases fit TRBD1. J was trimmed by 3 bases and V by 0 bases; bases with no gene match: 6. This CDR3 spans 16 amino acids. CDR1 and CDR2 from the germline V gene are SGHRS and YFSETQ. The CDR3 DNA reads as TGCGCCAGCAGCTTGGCCAACACAGGGGGAACAGATACGCAGTATTTT. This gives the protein CASSLANTGGTDTQYF.

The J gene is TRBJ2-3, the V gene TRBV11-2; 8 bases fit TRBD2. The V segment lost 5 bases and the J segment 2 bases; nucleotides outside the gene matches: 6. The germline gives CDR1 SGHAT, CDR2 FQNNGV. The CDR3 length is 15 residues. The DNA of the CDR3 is TGTGCCAGCAGCCAAGGTAGCGGGGTCACAGATACGCAGTATTTT. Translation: CASSQGSGVTDTQYF.

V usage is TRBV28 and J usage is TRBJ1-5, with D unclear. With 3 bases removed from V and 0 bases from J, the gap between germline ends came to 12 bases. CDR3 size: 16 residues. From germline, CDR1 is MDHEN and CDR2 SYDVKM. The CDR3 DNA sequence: TGTGCCAGCAGTTTGGCCGGGGAGGGTAGCAATCAGCCCCAGCATTTT. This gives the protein CASSLAGEGSNQPQHF.

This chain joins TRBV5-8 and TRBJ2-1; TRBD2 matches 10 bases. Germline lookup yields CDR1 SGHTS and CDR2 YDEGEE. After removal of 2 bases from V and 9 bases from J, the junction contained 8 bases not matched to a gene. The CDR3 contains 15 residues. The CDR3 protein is CASSFGLAVGTEQFF. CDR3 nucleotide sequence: TGTGCCAGCAGCTTTGGACTAGCGGTTGGGACTGAGCAGTTCTTC.

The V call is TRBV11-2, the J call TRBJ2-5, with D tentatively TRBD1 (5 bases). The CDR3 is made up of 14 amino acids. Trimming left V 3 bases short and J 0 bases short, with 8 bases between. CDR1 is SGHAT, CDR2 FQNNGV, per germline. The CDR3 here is CASSFPQDQETQYF. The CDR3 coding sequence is TGTGCCAGCAGCTTTCCACAGGACCAAGAGACCCAGTACTTC. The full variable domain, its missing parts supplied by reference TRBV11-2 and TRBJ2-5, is EAGVAQSPRYKIIEKRQSVAFWCNPISGHATLYWYQQILGQGPKLLIQFQNNGVVDDSQLPKDRFSAERLKGVDSTLKIQPAKLEDSAVYLCASSFPQDQETQYFGPGTRLLVL.

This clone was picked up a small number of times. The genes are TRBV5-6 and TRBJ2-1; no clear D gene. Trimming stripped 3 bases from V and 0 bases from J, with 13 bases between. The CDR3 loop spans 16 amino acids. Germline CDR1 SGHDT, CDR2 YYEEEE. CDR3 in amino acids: CASSSGPISSYNEQFF. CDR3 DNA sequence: TGTGCCAGCAGCTCTGGCCCCATAAGCTCCTACAATGAGCAGTTCTTC. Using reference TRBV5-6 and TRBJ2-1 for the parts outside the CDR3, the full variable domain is DAGVTQSPTHLIKTRGQQVTLRCSPKSGHDTVSWYQQALGQGPQFIFQYYEEEERQRGNFPDRFSGHQFPNYSSELNVNALLLGDSALYLCASSSGPISSYNEQFFGPGTRLTVL.

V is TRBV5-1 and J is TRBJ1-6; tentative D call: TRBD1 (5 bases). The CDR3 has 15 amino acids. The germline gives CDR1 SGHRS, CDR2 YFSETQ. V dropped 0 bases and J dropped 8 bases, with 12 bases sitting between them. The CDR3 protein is CASSLEGRVDSPLHF. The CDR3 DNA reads TGCGCCAGCAGCTTGGAGGGCAGGGTGGATTCACCCCTCCACTTT.

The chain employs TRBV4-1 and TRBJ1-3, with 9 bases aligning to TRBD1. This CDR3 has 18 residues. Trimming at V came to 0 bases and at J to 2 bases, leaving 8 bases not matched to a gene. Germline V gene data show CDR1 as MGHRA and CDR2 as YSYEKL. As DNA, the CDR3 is TGCGCCAGCAGCCAAGAGGTGGGACAGGGTAGGCCTGGAAACACCATATATTTT. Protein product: CASSQEVGQGRPGNTIYF.

CDR3 residues: CASSSGVGADTQYF. In DNA, the CDR3 is TGTGCCAGTAGTAGCGGAGTAGGGGCAGATACGCAGTATTTT. This chain uses TRBV19 with TRBJ2-3; TRBD1 might be the D (5 bases). The CDR3 covers 14 residues. The V gene lost 4 bases and the J gene lost 4 bases, with 12 bases spanning the gap. Germline assignment: CDR1 LNHDA and CDR2 SQIVND (reference sequence).

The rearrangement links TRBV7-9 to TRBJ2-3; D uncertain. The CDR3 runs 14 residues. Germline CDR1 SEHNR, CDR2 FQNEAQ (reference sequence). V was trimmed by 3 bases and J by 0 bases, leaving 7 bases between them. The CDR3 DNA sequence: TGTGCCAGCAGCTTCAGTAGCAGCACAGATACGCAGTATTTT. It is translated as CASSFSSSTDTQYF.

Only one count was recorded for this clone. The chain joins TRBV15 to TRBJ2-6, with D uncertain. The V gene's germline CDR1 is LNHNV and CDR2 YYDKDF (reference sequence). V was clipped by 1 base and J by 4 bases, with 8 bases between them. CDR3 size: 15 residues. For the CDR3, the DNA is TGTGCCACCAGCAGAGCAGGCCCCGGGGCCAACGTCCTGACTTTC. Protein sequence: CATSRAGPGANVLTF.

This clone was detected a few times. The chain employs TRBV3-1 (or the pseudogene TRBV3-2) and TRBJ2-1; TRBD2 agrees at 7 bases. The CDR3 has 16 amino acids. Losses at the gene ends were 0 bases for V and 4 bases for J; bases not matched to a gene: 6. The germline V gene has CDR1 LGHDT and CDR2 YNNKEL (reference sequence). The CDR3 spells CASSQDQRGRYNEQFF. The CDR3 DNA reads TGTGCCAGCAGCCAAGATCAGCGGGGCAGATACAATGAGCAGTTCTTC.

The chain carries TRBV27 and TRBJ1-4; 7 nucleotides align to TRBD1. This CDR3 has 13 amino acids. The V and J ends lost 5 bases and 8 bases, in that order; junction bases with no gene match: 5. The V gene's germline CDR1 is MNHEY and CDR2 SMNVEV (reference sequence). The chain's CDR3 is CASSPRQGEKLFF. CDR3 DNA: TGTGCCAGCAGTCCTAGACAGGGCGAAAAACTGTTTTTT.

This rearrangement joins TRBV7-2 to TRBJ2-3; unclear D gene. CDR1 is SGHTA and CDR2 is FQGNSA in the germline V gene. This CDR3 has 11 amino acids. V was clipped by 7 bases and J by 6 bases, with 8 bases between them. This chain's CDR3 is CASNFMDTQYF. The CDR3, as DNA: TGTGCCAGCAACTTCATGGATACGCAGTATTTT.

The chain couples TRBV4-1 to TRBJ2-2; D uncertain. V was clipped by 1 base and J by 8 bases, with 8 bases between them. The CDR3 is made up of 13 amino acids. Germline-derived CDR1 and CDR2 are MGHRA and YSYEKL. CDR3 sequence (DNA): TGCGCCAGCAGCCAAGGCCGCCAGGGGGAGCTGTTTTTT. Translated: CASSQGRQGELFF.

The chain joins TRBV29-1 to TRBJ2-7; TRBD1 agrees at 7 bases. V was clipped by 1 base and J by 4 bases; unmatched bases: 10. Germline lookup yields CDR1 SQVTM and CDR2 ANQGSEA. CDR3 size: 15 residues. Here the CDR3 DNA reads TGCAGCGTTGAAGGTAAAACAGGGGATCGATACGAGCAGTACTTC. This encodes CSVEGKTGDRYEQYF.

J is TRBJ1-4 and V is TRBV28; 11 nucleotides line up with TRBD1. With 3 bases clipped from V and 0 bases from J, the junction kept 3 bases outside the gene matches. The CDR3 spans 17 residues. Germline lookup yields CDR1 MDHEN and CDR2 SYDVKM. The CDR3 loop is CASSLPGQGATNEKLFF. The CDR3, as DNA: TGTGCCAGCAGTTTGCCGGGACAGGGGGCAACTAATGAAAAACTGTTTTTT.

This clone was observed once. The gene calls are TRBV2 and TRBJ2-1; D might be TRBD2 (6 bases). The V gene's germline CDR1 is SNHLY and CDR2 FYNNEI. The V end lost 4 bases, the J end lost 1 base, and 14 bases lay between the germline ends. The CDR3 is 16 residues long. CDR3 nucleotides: TGTGCCAGCAGTGCATACGGAGGGCGGTCCTACAATGAGCAGTTCTTC. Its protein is CASSAYGGRSYNEQFF. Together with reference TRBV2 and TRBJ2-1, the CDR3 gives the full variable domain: EPEVTQTPSHQVTQMGQEVILRCVPISNHLYFYWYRQILGQKVEFLVSFYNNEISEKSEIFDDQFSVERPDGSNFTLKIRSTKLEDSAMYFCASSAYGGRSYNEQFFGPGTRLTVL.

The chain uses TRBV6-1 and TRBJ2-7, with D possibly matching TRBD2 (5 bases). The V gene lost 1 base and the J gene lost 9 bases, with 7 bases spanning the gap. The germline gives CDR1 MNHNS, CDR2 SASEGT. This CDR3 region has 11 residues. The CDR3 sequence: CASSEVGGQYF. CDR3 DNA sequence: TGTGCCAGCAGTGAAGTTGGAGGGCAGTACTTC.

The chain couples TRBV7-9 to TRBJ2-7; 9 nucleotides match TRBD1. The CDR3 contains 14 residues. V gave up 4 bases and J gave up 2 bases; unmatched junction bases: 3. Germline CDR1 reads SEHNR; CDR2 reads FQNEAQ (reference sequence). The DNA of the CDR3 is TGTGCCAGCAGCTGGGGACAGGGTCCCTACGAGCAGTACTTC. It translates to CASSWGQGPYEQYF.